This T cell receptor beta chain comes out of a study of T-cell reconstitution after alpha-beta-depleted transplantation in children. This clonotype was seen repeatedly, ten times or more. The authors prepared the TCRbeta library with unique molecular identifiers. TCRdb re-called the PCR reads with MiXCR, one entry per CDR3 protein. The sample lists 230,000 or so distinct CDR3 sequences; around 8.9% were seen once. V was trimmed by 5 bases and J by 14 bases, leaving 22 bases between them. This CDR3 has 14 residues. Germline lookup yields CDR1 SEHNR and CDR2 FQNEAQ (reference sequence). This specimen consisted of PBMCs from the stem cell graft donor, obtained from the stem cell graft. The TCR was taken from a human donor who donated a stem cell graft to a child with SCID. The chain carries TRBV7-9 and TRBJ2-1; possibly TRBD1 or TRBD2 for D (5 bases each). CDR3 residues: CASSQTFSRDHKFF. DNA for the CDR3: TGTGCCAGCAGCCAGACGTTTAGCCGGGACCACAAGTTCTTC. Variable domain in full (rest from reference TRBV7-9 and TRBJ2-1): DTGVSQNPRHKITKRGQNVTFRCDPISEHNRLYWYRQTLGQGPEFLTYFQNEAQLEKSRLLSDRFSAERPKGSFSTLEIQRTEQGDSAMYLCASSQTFSRDHKFFGPGTRLTVL.